Presented here are 16 T cell receptor beta chains from one specimen sequenced in a study of PD-1 blockade in mismatch repair-deficient tumors. Libraries were prepared by immunoSEQ multiplex PCR; TCRdb keeps only in-frame clonotypes and omits some of them. The sample has roughly 84,000 clones, around 85% seen once. Sample: peripheral blood, taken 12 weeks after starting pembrolizumab. These receptors all stem from an adult with mismatch repair-deficient cancer.

The J gene is TRBJ1-1, the V gene TRBV11-2, with unresolved D. Germline V gives CDR1 SGHAT, CDR2 FQNNGV. The V and J ends lost 5 bases and 2 bases respectively, with 15 bases between them. The CDR3 consists of 15 residues. CDR3 sequence (DNA): TGTGCCAGCAGCCTTACAGCACTGCGTAACACTGAAGCTTTCTTT. Translating gives CASSLTALRNTEAFF.

This clone was seen a few times. The chain links TRBV10-3 to TRBJ2-1; TRBD1 matches 9 bases. V dropped 11 bases and J dropped 6; count of bases not matched to a gene: 11. Germline V gene data show CDR1 as ENHRY and CDR2 as SYGVKD. The CDR3 is 14 amino acids. Here the CDR3 reads CASGAQDRGNEQFF. For the CDR3, the DNA is TGTGCCTCAGGGGCGCAGGACAGGGGCAATGAGCAGTTCTTC.

The J gene is TRBJ2-7, the V gene TRBV30; D is perhaps TRBD1 (5 bases). Germline loops: CDR1 GTSNPN, CDR2 SVGIG (reference sequence). CDR3 size: 16 residues. Trimming stripped 0 bases from V and 6 bases from J, with 21 bases between. The CDR3 coding sequence is TGTGCCTGGAGTGTCTACAAGGGGCCTAGGATTAGCGAGCAGTACTTC. As protein: CAWSVYKGPRISEQYF.

The rearrangement joins TRBV5-5 to TRBJ2-1; the match to TRBD2 covers 8 bases. This CDR3 is 16 amino acids long. Trimming at V came to 0 bases and at J to 6 bases, leaving 8 bases not matched to a gene. Per the germline V gene, CDR1 is SGHKS and CDR2 is YYEKEE (reference sequence). CDR3 amino acids: CASSLGAGVSSNEQFF. For the CDR3, the DNA is TGTGCCAGCAGCTTGGGAGCGGGAGTATCGTCCAATGAGCAGTTCTTC.

CDR3 amino acids: CASTTGTSGSNEQFF. The DNA of the CDR3 is TGTGCCAGCACCACCGGGACTAGCGGTTCCAATGAGCAGTTCTTC. The gene calls are TRBV9 and TRBJ2-1, with TRBD2 identical over 11 bases. Germline CDR1 reads SGDLS; CDR2 reads YYNGEE. With 6 bases clipped from V and 6 bases from J, the junction kept 8 bases outside the gene matches. CDR3 size: 15 residues.

The chain combines TRBV9 with TRBJ2-2, with D hard to call. Germline V gene lookup returns CDR1 SGDLS and CDR2 YYNGEE. V gave up 0 bases and J gave up 6 bases, with 9 bases separating them. The CDR3 is 14 residues long. The CDR3 sequence: CASSVGSGAGELFF. The CDR3 DNA sequence: TGTGCCAGCAGCGTAGGGTCTGGAGCCGGGGAGCTGTTTTTT.

This chain connects TRBV27 to TRBJ2-1; 12 nucleotides align to TRBD2. CDR1 is MNHEY, CDR2 SMNVEV, per germline (reference sequence). The CDR3 has 18 amino acids. Trimming removed 6 bases from V and 4 bases from J; junction bases left unmatched: 13. Written as DNA, the CDR3 is TGTGCCAGCAGCCCACTTCTAGCGGGAGGGCGTCTATACAATGAGCAGTTCTTC. Protein: CASSPLLAGGRLYNEQFF.

CDR3 amino acids: CASSIEGTGFNGYTF. CDR3 in DNA: TGTGCCAGTAGTATAGAGGGGACGGGATTTAATGGCTACACCTTC. This sequence joins TRBV19 and TRBJ1-2; the D gene is possibly TRBD1 (5 bases). The CDR3 consists of 15 residues. V lost 0 bases and J 6 bases, leaving 14 bases between the germline ends. Germline V CDR1 and CDR2: LNHDA, SQIVND (reference sequence).

This chain connects TRBV19 to TRBJ2-7, with TRBD1 matching over 8 bases. Trimming at V came to 6 bases and at J to 4 bases, leaving 11 bases not matched to a gene. The germline gives CDR1 LNHDA, CDR2 SQIVND (reference sequence). This CDR3 contains 15 residues. The CDR3 bases are TGTGCCAGTAGGCAGAGGGCAGGGGGCGCTTACGAGCAGTACTTC. As protein: CASRQRAGGAYEQYF.

The genes are TRBV9 and TRBJ1-4; possibly TRBD1 for D (6 bases). CDR1 SGDLS and CDR2 YYNGEE come from the germline V gene. The CDR3 contains 14 residues. Trimming took off 3 bases at V and 5 bases at J, with 11 bases between the two ends. This CDR3 reads CASSGLTGNEKLFF. CDR3 coding DNA: TGTGCCAGCAGCGGTCTTACAGGGAATGAAAAACTGTTTTTT.

The chain has TRBV7-6 and TRBJ1-5, with 7 bases fitting TRBD1. The CDR3 totals 15 residues. The germline V gene has CDR1 SGHVS and CDR2 FNYEAQ. J lost 3 bases, V lost 2 bases, and 4 bases had no gene match. The CDR3 loop is CASSLLTGLNQPQHF. The DNA for the CDR3 is TGTGCCAGCAGCTTATTGACAGGGCTCAATCAGCCCCAGCATTTT.

This chain joins TRBV18 and TRBJ2-3, with TRBD2 matching over 15 bases. J lost 0 bases, V lost 0 bases, and 4 bases had no gene match. The CDR3 has 19 residues. Per germline, CDR1 KGHSH and CDR2 LQKENI. The CDR3 DNA is TGTGCCAGCTCACCACCGGGACTAGCGGGAGGTGCTAGCACAGATACGCAGTATTTT. This translates into CASSPPGLAGGASTDTQYF. The entire variable domain, with the rest obtained from reference TRBV18 and TRBJ2-3, is as follows: NAGVMQNPRHLVRRRGQEARLRCSPMKGHSHVYWYRQLPEEGLKFMVYLQKENIIDESGMPKERFSAEFPKEGPSILRIQQVVRGDSAAYFCASSPPGLAGGASTDTQYFGPGTRLTVL.

This chain uses TRBV11-2 with TRBJ2-1, with 7 bases lining up with TRBD2. From germline, CDR1 is SGHAT and CDR2 FQNNGV. This CDR3 comprises 14 residues. With V trimmed by 4 bases and J by 7 bases, 7 bases remained unmatched. CDR3 sequence reads: CASSSRASGNEQFF. The CDR3 DNA is TGTGCCAGCAGCTCGAGGGCTAGCGGAAATGAGCAGTTCTTC.

The V and J genes are TRBV9 and TRBJ2-1; 8 nucleotides match TRBD2. The CDR3 loop spans 14 amino acids. The germline gives CDR1 SGDLS, CDR2 YYNGEE. V lost 4 bases to trimming and J lost 7 bases; unmatched junction nucleotides: 7. CDR3 DNA sequence: TGTGCCAGCAGCAAACCGGGACTAGTGAATGAGCAGTTCTTC. Translated, it gives CASSKPGLVNEQFF.

This clone was seen a handful of times. The chain uses TRBV5-6 and TRBJ2-6; D ambiguous. Germline CDR1 and CDR2: SGHDT and YYEEEE. Trimming took off 0 bases at V and 0 bases at J, with 7 bases between the two ends. This CDR3 region has 16 residues. CDR3 DNA: TGTGCCAGCAGCTTGGCACTCAACTCTGGGGCCAACGTCCTGACTTTC. Its translation: CASSLALNSGANVLTF.

V and J are TRBV6-6 and TRBJ2-1, with D possibly matching TRBD1 (5 bases). V was pared by 5 bases and J by 12 bases, with 14 bases between. Germline V gene lookup returns CDR1 MNHNY and CDR2 SVGAGI (reference sequence). The CDR3 consists of 12 residues. CDR3 sequence: CASSGAGIGQFF. In DNA form, the CDR3 reads TGTGCCAGCAGTGGGGCTGGGATTGGGCAGTTCTTC.